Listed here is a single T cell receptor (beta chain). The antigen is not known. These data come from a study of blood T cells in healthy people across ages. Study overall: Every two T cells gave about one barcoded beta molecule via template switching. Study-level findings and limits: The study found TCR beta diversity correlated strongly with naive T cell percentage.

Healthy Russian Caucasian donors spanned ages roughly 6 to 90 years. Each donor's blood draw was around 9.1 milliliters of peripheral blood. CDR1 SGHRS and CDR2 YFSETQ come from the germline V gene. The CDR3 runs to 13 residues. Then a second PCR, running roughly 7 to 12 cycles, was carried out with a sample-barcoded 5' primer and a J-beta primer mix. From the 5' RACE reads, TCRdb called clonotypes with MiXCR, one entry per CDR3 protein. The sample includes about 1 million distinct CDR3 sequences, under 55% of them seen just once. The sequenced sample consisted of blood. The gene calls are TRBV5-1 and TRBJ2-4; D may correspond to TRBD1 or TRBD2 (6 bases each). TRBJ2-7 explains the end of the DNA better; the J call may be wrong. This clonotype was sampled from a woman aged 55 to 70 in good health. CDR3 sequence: CASRGGQQYEQYF. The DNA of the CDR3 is TGCGCCAGCAGGGGGGGACAACAATACGAGCAGTACTTC.